Below are 9 T cell receptor beta chains sequenced from a single sample in a study of blood T cell repertoires in COVID-19. Only in-frame clones appear in the TCRdb table, and some are missing; sequencing was by immunoSEQ multiplex PCR. The repertoire holds around 290,000 clones, nearly 90% seen once, with around 1% in the top ten. What was sequenced was PBMCs or T cells enriched from blood (not recorded which). These receptors were obtained from a woman aged 30 to 39 who had recovered from COVID-19.

The chain couples TRBV6-2 or TRBV6-3 to TRBJ1-5, with 7 bases lining up with TRBD1. CDR3 length equals 16 residues. Unmatched junction bases numbered 9, after V lost 4 bases and J lost 3 bases. Germline V gene sequence: CDR1 MNHEY, CDR2 SVGEGT. CDR3 in amino acids: CASSSTGRGLNQPQHF. CDR3 DNA sequence: TGTGCCAGCAGTTCGACAGGGAGAGGCCTCAATCAGCCCCAGCATTTT.

This clone has only one observation. J is TRBJ1-5 and V is TRBV6-1; no clear D gene. The V end was cut by 2 bases, the J end by 9 bases, with 11 bases between. Germline-derived CDR1 and CDR2 are MNHNS and SASEGT. The CDR3 extends over 13 amino acids. The CDR3 region is CASSERIRGPQHF. DNA for the CDR3: TGTGCCAGCAGTGAACGAATTCGGGGGCCCCAGCATTTT.

This clone was seen only once. The rearrangement uses TRBV7-2 and TRBJ1-5; TRBD1 agrees at 9 bases. In germline, CDR1 is SGHTA, CDR2 FQGNSA. With 3 bases clipped from V and 10 bases from J, the junction kept 10 bases outside the gene matches. The CDR3 has 15 amino acids. This CDR3 is CASSFLTGGPSPQHF. As DNA, the CDR3 is TGTGCCAGCAGCTTCCTAACAGGGGGCCCATCCCCCCAGCATTTT.

This clone has a single count. V usage is TRBV19 and J usage is TRBJ2-4; maybe TRBD1 (5 bases). CDR1 LNHDA and CDR2 SQIVND come from the germline V gene (reference sequence). The CDR3 loop spans 17 amino acids. Deletions cut 1 base from V and 1 base from J, with 14 bases between. DNA of the CDR3: TGTGCCAGTAGTATAGGTCCAGGGCAGTGGGCCAAAAACATTCAGTACTTC. Protein product: CASSIGPGQWAKNIQYF.

The rearrangement joins TRBV2 to TRBJ1-2; D possibly corresponds to TRBD1 (5 bases). V dropped 6 bases and J dropped 8 bases, with 10 bases sitting between them. Per the germline V gene, CDR1 is SNHLY and CDR2 is FYNNEI. The CDR3 loop spans 11 amino acids. CDR3 residues: CASSPRTGYTF. The CDR3 coding sequence is TGTGCCAGCAGCCCCAGGACAGGCTACACCTTC.

This clone ranks as medium-sized (0.01 to 0.1%). The CDR3: CASSGRDRAFSEQYF. CDR3 in DNA: TGTGCCAGCAGCGGCCGGGACAGGGCTTTCTCCGAGCAGTACTTC. The genes are TRBV11-1 and TRBJ2-7; TRBD1 agrees at 9 bases. The trim removed 5 bases at V and 6 bases at J, leaving 11 bases unmatched. Germline V CDR1 and CDR2: SGHAT, FQDESV (reference sequence). The CDR3 extends over 15 amino acids.

The rearrangement uses TRBV5-1 and TRBJ1-1, with TRBD1 matching over 7 bases. Trimming took 8 bases from V and 3 from J; bases not matched to a gene: 7. Germline CDR1 reads SGHRS; CDR2 reads YFSETQ. The CDR3 is made up of 13 amino acids. DNA for the CDR3: TGCGCCAGTTACCGGGACAGCCACACTGAAGCTTTCTTT. The encoded protein is CASYRDSHTEAFF. Looking up the rest from reference TRBV5-1 and TRBJ1-1 gives the full variable domain: KAGVTQTPRYLIKTRGQQVTLSCSPISGHRSVSWYQQTPGQGLQFLFEYFSETQRNKGNFPGRFSGRQFSNSRSEMNVSTLELGDSALYLCASYRDSHTEAFFGQGTRLTVV.

This chain connects TRBV11-2 to TRBJ2-2, with D possibly matching TRBD2 (6 bases). The germline V gene encodes CDR1 SGHAT and CDR2 FQNNGV. The CDR3 sequence is 19 residues long. V was cut by 2 bases and J by 5 bases, with 24 bases left in between. In nucleotides, the CDR3 is TGTGCCAGCAGCTTACGGGGGAGGAGCCGGGACTTACAAACCGGGGAGCTGTTTTTT. It encodes CASSLRGRSRDLQTGELFF.

This clone was seen a single time. The CDR3 nucleotides are TGTGCCAGCAGTATCTGGTGGACAGGGGACCCCCGCGCCCCCCAAGAGACCCAGTACTTC. The encoded protein is CASSIWWTGDPRAPQETQYF. The chain has TRBV28 and TRBJ2-5; 9 bases are a match to TRBD1. CDR3 length equals 20 residues. Trimming at V came to 5 bases and at J to 1 base, leaving 20 bases not matched to a gene. From germline, CDR1 is MDHEN and CDR2 SYDVKM.